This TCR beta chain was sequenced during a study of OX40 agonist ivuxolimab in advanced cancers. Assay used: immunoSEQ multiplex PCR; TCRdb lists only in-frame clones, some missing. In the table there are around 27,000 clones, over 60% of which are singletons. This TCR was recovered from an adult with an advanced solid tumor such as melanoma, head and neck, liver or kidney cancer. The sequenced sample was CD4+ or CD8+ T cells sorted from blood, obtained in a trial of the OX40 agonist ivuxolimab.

The CDR3 is CASSLASGGYEQFF. As DNA, the CDR3 is TGTGCCAGCAGTTTAGCTAGCGGGGGATATGAGCAGTTCTTC. The V call is TRBV27, the J call TRBJ2-1; 10 bases line up with TRBD2. Germline-derived CDR1 and CDR2 are MNHEY and SMNVEV (reference sequence). V shed 2 bases, J shed 8 bases, and the junction held 3 bases outside the gene matches. The length of the CDR3 is 14 residues.